Listed here are 2 T cell receptor beta chains from one sample, sequenced in a study of T cell responses to AZD1222 COVID-19 vaccine. The assay was immunoSEQ multiplex PCR, and TCRdb's table has in-frame clones only and misses some. The data contain under 100,000 clones, 80% to 90% of them singletons. This material consisted of peripheral blood, taken 28 days after the second AZD1222 dose. The receptors stem from an adult who received the AZD1222 COVID-19 vaccine.

The chain recombines TRBV5-1 with TRBJ1-1, with D possibly being TRBD1 (5 bases). There are 15 residues in the CDR3. Germline values: CDR1 SGHRS, CDR2 YFSETQ. Trimming removed 1 base from V and 1 base from J, with 11 bases in between. CDR3 nucleotide sequence: TGCGCCAGCAGCTTGCTTGGCGGACAGAACACTGAAGCTTTCTTT. It codes for CASSLLGGQNTEAFF.

J is TRBJ1-4 and V is TRBV6-1; D ambiguous. The length of the CDR3 is 14 residues. Trimming took 2 bases from V and 7 from J, leaving 11 bases between them. CDR1 is MNHNS and CDR2 is SASEGT in the germline V gene. The CDR3 here is CASSESTWAEKLFF. CDR3 nucleotide sequence: TGTGCCAGCAGTGAATCGACCTGGGCTGAAAAACTGTTTTTT.